This T cell receptor beta chain was recorded in a study of cytomegalovirus exposure and HLA in healthy donors. Study-level information: Among the roughly 400 genotyped donors, over 70% were placed in the Caucasian-associated ancestry cluster.

Germline V CDR1 and CDR2: MRHNA, SNTAGT. Trimming removed 0 bases at V and 5 bases at J, with 7 bases between. The CDR3 is 14 residues long. This clone was detected only a few times. Antigen: not known. Primers: 60 Vbeta forward and 13 Jbeta reverse. Produced via immunoSEQ multiplex PCR; TCRdb's table is partial and in-frame only. The sample gives about 120,000 clones, around 72% of which show up once; approximately 3.5% is in the top ten. Regarding the study as a whole: The HLA-A and HLA-B alleles of most subjects were reportedly predicted accurately from TCR beta sequences. Information on immune exposure was restricted to one variable (CMV serostatus).

The sequence was obtained from a man aged 30 to 39 in good health and CMV-seronegative. V is TRBV6-4 and J is TRBJ2-2; D is perhaps TRBD2 (6 bases). The sequenced material came from PBMCs. CDR3 in amino acids: CASSDSGRTGELFF. The CDR3 region has the DNA TGTGCCAGCAGTGACTCTGGGAGGACCGGGGAGCTGTTTTTT.